This T cell receptor (beta chain) was captured in a study of shared clonotypes between healthy human individuals. About the research overall: Researchers assigned three CD4 naive, three CD4 memory, two CD8 naive and one CD8 memory plate to each donor. General study points: Researchers found naive subsets generally carried larger estimated richness than memory subsets.

The assay ran at deep level. Method: immunoSEQ multiplex PCR; TCRdb's copy keeps in-frame clones and lacks some. Here the sample spans 2 million or so clones, about 95% being singletons. The CDR3 runs to 14 residues. CDR1 is MNHEY and CDR2 is SVGAGI in the germline V gene. V was clipped by 2 bases and J by 6 bases; unmatched bases: 6. Selected positively for CCR7 and CD45RO-negative, naive CD8 cells excluded terminally differentiated effector memory CD45RA+ cells. Those who donated, Caucasian adults without exception, all lived in Nashville, Tennessee. Worth noting for this clone: Its antigen is unknown.

V gene TRBV6-5 combines with J gene TRBJ2-7, with 8 bases that match TRBD1. Source material: naive CD8+ T cells sorted from blood. This clonotype originated in a man aged 18 to 29 in good health. The CDR3 is CASSYRGQEGEQYF. The CDR3 nucleotides read TGTGCCAGCAGTTACCGGGGACAGGAGGGCGAGCAGTACTTC.